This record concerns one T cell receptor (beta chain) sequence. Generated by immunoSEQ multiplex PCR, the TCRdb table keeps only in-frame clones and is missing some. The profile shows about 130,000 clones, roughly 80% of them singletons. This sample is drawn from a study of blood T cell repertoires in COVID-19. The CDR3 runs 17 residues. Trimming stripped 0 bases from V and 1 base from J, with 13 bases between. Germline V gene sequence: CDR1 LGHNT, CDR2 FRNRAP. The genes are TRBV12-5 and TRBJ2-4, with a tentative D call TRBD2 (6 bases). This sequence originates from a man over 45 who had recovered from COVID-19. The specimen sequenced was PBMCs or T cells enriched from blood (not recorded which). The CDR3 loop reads CASGLVLGGLAKNIQYF. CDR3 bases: TGTGCTAGTGGTTTGGTACTCGGGGGTTTGGCCAAAAACATTCAGTACTTC.